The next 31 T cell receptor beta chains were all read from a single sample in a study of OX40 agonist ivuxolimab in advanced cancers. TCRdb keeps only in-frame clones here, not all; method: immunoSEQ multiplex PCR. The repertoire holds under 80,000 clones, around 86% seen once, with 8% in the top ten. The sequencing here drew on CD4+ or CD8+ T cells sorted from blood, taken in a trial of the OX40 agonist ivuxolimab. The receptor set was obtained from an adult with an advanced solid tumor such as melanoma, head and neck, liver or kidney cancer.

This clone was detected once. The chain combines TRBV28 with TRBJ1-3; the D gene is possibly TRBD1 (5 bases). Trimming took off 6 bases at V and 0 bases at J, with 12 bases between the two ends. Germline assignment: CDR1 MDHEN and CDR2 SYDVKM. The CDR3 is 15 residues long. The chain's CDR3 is CASSQTEYSGNTIYF. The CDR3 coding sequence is TGTGCCAGCAGCCAGACAGAATACTCTGGAAACACCATATATTTT.

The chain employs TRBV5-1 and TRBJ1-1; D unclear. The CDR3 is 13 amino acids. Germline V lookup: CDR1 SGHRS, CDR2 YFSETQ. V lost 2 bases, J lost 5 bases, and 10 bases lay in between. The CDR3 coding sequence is TGCGCCAGCAGCTTCTCGGCGGGGACTGAAGCTTTCTTT. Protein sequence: CASSFSAGTEAFF. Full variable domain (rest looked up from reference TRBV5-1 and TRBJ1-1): KAGVTQTPRYLIKTRGQQVTLSCSPISGHRSVSWYQQTPGQGLQFLFEYFSETQRNKGNFPGRFSGRQFSNSRSEMNVSTLELGDSALYLCASSFSAGTEAFFGQGTRLTVV.

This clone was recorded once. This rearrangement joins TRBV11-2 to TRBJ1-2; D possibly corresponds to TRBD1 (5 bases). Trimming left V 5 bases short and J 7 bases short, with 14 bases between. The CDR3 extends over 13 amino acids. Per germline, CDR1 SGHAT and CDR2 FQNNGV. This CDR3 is CASSLQGVAGYTF. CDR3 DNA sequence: TGTGCCAGCAGCCTACAAGGGGTTGCTGGCTACACCTTC.

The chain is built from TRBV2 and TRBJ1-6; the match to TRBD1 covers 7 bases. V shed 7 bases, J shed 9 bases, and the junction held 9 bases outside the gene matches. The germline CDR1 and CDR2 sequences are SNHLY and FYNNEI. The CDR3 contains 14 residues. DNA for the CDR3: TGTGCCAGCACCCGACAGGGTAAAGTTTCACCCCTCCACTTT. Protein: CASTRQGKVSPLHF.

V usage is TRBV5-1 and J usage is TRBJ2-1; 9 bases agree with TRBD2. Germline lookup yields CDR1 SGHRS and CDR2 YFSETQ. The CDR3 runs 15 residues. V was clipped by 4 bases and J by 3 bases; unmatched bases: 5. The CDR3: CASSPATSGYNEQFF. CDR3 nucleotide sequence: TGCGCCAGCAGCCCTGCGACTAGCGGCTACAATGAGCAGTTCTTC.

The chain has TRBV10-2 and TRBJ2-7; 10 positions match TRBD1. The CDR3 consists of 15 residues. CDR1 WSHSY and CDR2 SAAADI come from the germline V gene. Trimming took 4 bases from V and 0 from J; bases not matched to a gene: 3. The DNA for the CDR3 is TGCGCCAGCAGTGGAAGGGACAGGGGCTCCTACGAGCAGTACTTC. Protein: CASSGRDRGSYEQYF.

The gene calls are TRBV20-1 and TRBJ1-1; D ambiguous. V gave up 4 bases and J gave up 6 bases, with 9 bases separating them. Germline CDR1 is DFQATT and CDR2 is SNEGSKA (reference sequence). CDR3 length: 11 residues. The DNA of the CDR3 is TGCAGTGCTATGAGGTCCGCTGAAGCTTTCTTT. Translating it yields CSAMRSAEAFF.

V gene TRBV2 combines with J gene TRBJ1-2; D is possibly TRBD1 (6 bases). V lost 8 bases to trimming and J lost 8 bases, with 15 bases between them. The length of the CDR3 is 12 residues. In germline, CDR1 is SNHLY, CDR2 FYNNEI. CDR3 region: CASRRGGSGYTF. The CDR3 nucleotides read TGTGCCAGCCGACGGGGGGGCTCAGGCTACACCTTC. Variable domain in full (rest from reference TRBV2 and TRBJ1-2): EPEVTQTPSHQVTQMGQEVILRCVPISNHLYFYWYRQILGQKVEFLVSFYNNEISEKSEIFDDQFSVERPDGSNFTLKIRSTKLEDSAMYFCASRRGGSGYTFGSGTRLTVV.

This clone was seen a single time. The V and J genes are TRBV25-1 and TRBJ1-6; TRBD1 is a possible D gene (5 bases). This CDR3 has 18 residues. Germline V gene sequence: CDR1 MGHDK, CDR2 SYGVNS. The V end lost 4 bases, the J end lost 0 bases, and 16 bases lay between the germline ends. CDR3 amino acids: CASSVGGSLNSYNSPLHF. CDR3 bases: TGTGCCAGCAGTGTTGGGGGATCCCTTAACTCCTATAATTCACCCCTCCACTTT.

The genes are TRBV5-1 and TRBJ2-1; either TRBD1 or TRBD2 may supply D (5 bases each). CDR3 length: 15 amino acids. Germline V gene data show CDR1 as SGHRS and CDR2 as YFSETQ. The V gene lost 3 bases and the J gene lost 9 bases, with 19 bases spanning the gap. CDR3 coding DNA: TGCGCCAGCAGCTGGGACGTGGCGGGTGGAAGTGAGCAGTTCTTC. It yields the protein CASSWDVAGGSEQFF.

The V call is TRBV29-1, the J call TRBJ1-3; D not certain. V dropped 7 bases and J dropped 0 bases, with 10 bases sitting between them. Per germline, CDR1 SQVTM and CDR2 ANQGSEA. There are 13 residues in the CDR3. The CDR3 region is CSARDSSGNTIYF. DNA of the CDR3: TGCAGCGCTCGGGATAGCTCTGGAAACACCATATATTTT. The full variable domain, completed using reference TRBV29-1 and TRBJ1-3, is SAVISQKPSRDICQRGTSLTIQCQVDSQVTMMFWYRQQPGQSLTLIATANQGSEATYESGFVIDKFPISRPNLTFSTLTVSNMSPEDSSIYLCSARDSSGNTIYFGEGSWLTVV.

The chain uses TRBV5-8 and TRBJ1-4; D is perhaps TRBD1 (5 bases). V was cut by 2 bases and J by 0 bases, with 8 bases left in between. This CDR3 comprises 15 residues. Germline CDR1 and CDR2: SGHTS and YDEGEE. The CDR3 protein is CASSFHRSTNEKLFF. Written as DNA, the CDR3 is TGTGCCAGCAGCTTCCACAGGTCAACTAATGAAAAACTGTTTTTT.

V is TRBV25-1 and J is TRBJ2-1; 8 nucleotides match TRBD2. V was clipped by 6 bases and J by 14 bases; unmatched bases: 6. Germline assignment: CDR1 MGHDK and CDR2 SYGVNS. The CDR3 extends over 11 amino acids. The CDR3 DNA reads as TGTGCCAGCAGAACCAGCGGGAGAAAGTTCTTC. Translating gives CASRTSGRKFF.

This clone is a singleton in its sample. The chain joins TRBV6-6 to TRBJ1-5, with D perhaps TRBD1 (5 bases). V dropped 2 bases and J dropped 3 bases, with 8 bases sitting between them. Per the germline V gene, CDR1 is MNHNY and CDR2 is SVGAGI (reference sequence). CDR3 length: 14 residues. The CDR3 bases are TGTGCCAGCAGTTACGAGGGGCCCAATCAGCCCCAGCATTTT. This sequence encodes CASSYEGPNQPQHF.

In DNA, the CDR3 is TGCGCCAGCAGCTTGTCACTCCGAGGGGGAGAGACCCAGTACTTC. It encodes CASSLSLRGGETQYF. This chain links TRBV5-1 with TRBJ2-5; weak D call: TRBD1 (6 bases). V was clipped by 1 base and J by 4 bases, with 14 bases between them. The CDR3 has 15 residues. The germline CDR1 and CDR2 sequences are SGHRS and YFSETQ.

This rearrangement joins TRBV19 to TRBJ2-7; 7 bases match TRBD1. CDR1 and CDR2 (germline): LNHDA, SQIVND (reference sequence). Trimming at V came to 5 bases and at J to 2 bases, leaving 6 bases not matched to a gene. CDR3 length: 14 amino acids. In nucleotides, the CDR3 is TGTGCCAGTAGTGTGGGGACAGCAACCTACGAGCAGTACTTC. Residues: CASSVGTATYEQYF.

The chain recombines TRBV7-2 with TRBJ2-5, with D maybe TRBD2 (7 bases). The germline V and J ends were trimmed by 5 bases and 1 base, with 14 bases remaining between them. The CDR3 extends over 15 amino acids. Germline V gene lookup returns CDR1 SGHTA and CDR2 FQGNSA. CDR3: CASSPRGGGQETQYF. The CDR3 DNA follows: TGTGCCAGCAGCCCGAGGGGGGGCGGCCAAGAGACCCAGTACTTC.

CDR3 sequence (DNA): TGTGCCAGCAGCACCATTACCCAGGGTGAAGCTTTCTTT. It codes for CASSTITQGEAFF. J is TRBJ1-1 and V is TRBV7-2; maybe TRBD1 (5 bases). CDR3 length: 13 amino acids. With 5 bases removed from V and 7 bases from J, the gap between germline ends came to 14 bases. Germline loops: CDR1 SGHTA, CDR2 FQGNSA. Variable domain in full (rest from reference TRBV7-2 and TRBJ1-1): GAGVSQSPSNKVTEKGKDVELRCDPISGHTALYWYRQSLGQGLEFLIYFQGNSAPDKSGLPSDRFSAERTGGSVSTLTIQRTQQEDSAVYLCASSTITQGEAFFGQGTRLTVV.

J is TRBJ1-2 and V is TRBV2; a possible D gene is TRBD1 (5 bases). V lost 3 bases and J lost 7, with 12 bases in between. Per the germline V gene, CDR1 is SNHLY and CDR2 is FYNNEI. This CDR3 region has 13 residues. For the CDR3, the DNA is TGTGCCAGCAGTGATTACGGGACTTCTGGCTACACCTTC. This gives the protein CASSDYGTSGYTF. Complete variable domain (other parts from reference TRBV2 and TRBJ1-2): EPEVTQTPSHQVTQMGQEVILRCVPISNHLYFYWYRQILGQKVEFLVSFYNNEISEKSEIFDDQFSVERPDGSNFTLKIRSTKLEDSAMYFCASSDYGTSGYTFGSGTRLTVV.

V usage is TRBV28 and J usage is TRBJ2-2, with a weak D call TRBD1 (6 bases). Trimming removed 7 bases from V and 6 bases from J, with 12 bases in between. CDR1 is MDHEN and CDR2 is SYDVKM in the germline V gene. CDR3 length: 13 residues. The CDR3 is CASTPWGPGELFF. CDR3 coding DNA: TGTGCCAGCACCCCGTGGGGGCCCGGGGAGCTGTTTTTT. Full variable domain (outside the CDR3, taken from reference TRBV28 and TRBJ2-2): DVKVTQSSRYLVKRTGEKVFLECVQDMDHENMFWYRQDPGLGLRLIYFSYDVKMKEKGDIPEGYSVSREKKERFSLILESASTNQTSMYLCASTPWGPGELFFGEGSRLTVL.

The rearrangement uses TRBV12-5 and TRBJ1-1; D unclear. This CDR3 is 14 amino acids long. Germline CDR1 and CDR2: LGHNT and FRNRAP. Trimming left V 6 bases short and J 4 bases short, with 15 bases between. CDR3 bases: TGTGCTAGTGGGCTAGGATCCTTCCCCACTGAAGCTTTCTTT. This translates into CASGLGSFPTEAFF.

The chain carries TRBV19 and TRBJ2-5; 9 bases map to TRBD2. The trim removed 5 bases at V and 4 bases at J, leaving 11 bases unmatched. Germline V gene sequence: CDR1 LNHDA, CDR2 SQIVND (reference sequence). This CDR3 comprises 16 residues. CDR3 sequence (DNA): TGTGCCAGTAGTCCCGGGGGAGCGGGGGGTAGAGAGACCCAGTACTTC. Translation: CASSPGGAGGRETQYF.

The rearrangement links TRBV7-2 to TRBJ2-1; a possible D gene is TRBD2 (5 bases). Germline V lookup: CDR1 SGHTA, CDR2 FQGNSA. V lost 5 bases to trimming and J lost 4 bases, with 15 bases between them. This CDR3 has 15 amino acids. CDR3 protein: CASSTGNSAYNEQFF. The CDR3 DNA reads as TGTGCCAGCAGCACCGGGAATTCTGCATACAATGAGCAGTTCTTC.

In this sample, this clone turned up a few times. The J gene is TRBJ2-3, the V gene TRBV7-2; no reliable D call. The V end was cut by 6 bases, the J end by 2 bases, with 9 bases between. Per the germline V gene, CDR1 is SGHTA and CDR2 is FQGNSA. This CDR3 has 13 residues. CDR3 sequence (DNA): TGTGCCAGCAGTTCCTCGATCACAGATACGCAGTATTTT. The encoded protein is CASSSSITDTQYF.

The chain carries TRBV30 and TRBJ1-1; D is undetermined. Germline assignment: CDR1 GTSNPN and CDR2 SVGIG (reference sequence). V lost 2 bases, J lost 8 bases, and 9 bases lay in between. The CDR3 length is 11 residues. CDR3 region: CAWSPTREAFF. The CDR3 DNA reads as TGTGCCTGGAGTCCGACTCGAGAAGCTTTCTTT.

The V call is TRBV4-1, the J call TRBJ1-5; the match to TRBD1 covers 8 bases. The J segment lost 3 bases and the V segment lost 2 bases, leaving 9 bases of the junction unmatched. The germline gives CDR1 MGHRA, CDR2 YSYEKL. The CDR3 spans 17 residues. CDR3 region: CASSQPRQGRYNQPQHF. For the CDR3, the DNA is TGCGCCAGCAGCCAACCCCGACAGGGGCGTTACAATCAGCCCCAGCATTTT.

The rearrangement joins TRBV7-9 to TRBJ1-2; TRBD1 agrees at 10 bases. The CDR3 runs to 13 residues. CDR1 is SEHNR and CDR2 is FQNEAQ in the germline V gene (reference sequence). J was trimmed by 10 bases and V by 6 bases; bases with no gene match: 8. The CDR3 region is CASSPGTGVSYTF. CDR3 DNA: TGTGCCAGCAGTCCCGGGACAGGGGTCTCCTACACCTTC. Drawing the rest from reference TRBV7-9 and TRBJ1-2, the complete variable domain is DTGVSQNPRHKITKRGQNVTFRCDPISEHNRLYWYRQTLGQGPEFLTYFQNEAQLEKSRLLSDRFSAERPKGSFSTLEIQRTEQGDSAMYLCASSPGTGVSYTFGSGTRLTVV.

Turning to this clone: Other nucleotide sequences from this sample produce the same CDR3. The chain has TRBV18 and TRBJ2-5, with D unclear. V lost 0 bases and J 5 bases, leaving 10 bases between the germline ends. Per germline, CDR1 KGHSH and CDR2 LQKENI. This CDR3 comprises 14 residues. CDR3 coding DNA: TGTGCCAGCTCACCACCCCCCTTGCGGGAGACCCAGTACTTC. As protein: CASSPPPLRETQYF.

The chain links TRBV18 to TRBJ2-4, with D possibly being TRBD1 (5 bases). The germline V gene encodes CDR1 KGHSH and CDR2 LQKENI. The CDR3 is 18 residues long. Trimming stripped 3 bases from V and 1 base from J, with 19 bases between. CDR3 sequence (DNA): TGTGCCAGCTCACCTACCTATTTCCAGGGATTGGCCAAAAACATTCAGTACTTC. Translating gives CASSPTYFQGLAKNIQYF.

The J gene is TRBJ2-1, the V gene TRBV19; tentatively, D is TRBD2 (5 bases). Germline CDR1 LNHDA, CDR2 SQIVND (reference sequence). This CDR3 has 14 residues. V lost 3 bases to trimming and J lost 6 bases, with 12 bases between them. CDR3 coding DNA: TGTGCCAGTAGTATTCTCTTGAGGGTCAATGAGCAGTTCTTC. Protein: CASSILLRVNEQFF. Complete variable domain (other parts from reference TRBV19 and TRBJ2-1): DGGITQSPKYLFRKEGQNVTLSCEQNLNHDAMYWYRQDPGQGLRLIYYSQIVNDFQKGDIAEGYSVSREKKESFPLTVTSAQKNPTAFYLCASSILLRVNEQFFGPGTRLTVL.

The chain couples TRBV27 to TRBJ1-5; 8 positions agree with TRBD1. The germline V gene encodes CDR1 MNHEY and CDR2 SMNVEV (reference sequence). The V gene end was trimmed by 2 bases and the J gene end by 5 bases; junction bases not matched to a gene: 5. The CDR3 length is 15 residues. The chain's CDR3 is CASSLGTGTDQPQHF. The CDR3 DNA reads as TGTGCCAGCAGTTTAGGGACAGGAACCGATCAGCCCCAGCATTTT.